These 20 T cell receptor beta chains were all obtained from the same sample, sequenced in a study of regulatory T cells in long-lasting Graves disease. CDR3-region Arm-PCR and iRepertoire HTBI primers produced the TCR beta libraries. TCRdb reprocessed the multiplex PCR reads via MiXCR and lists one record per CDR3 protein. The sample records about 530,000 distinct CDR3 sequences, 16% being singletons. Indicated time point: newly diagnosed GD, antithyroid drugs for less than 3 months. The TCR library was made from RNA that had been extracted from PBMCs in TRIzol. Separately, the same data were catalogued under a study of T cells in Graves' hyperthyroidism and ophthalmopathy.

Sample: peripheral blood mononuclear cells (PBMCs), taken at new diagnosis, from a patient treated with antithyroid drugs. All receptors derive from a woman aged 35-65 years with Graves disease.

V gene TRBV20-1 combines with J gene TRBJ1-2, with D unresolved. CDR3 length equals 12 residues. The V gene lost 3 bases and the J gene lost 7 bases, with 12 bases spanning the gap. Germline loops: CDR1 DFQATT, CDR2 SNEGSKA (reference sequence). DNA of the CDR3: TGCAGTGCTAGTGGGCTTTTTAGTGGCTACACCTTC. Its translation is CSASGLFSGYTF.

This clonotype was counted many times. The DNA for the CDR3 is TGTGCCAGCAGCTTTAATGAGAACACTGAAGCTTTCTTT. This codes for CASSFNENTEAFF. The chain links TRBV7-3 to TRBJ1-1; D gene ambiguous. The germline V gene has CDR1 SGHTA and CDR2 FQGTGA. The V end lost 3 bases, the J end lost 1 base, and 6 bases lay between the germline ends. This CDR3 region has 13 residues.

The gene calls are TRBV5-4 and TRBJ2-2, with 8 bases matching TRBD2. Germline values: CDR1 SGHNT, CDR2 YYREEE (reference sequence). The length of the CDR3 is 15 residues. Trimming removed 0 bases from V and 4 bases from J; junction bases left unmatched: 2. The CDR3 bases are TGTGCCAGCAGCTTGGGACTAGCGATCACCGGGGAGCTGTTTTTT. Translating gives CASSLGLAITGELFF.

This clonotype was seen repeatedly, ten times or more. The chain is built from TRBV2 and TRBJ2-3; the match to TRBD2 covers 9 bases. CDR1 is SNHLY, CDR2 FYNNEI, per germline. Germline trimming cut 10 bases from V and 5 bases from J; bases unmatched to any gene: 10. CDR3 length equals 14 residues. The CDR3 protein is CAIPLAGEGDTQYF. The CDR3 region has the DNA TGTGCCATCCCCTTAGCGGGGGAAGGAGATACGCAGTATTTT.

This clonotype has at least ten counts. The CDR3 here is CASSLIGTPESGEQYF. The CDR3 bases are TGTGCCAGCTCACTCATCGGGACTCCCGAATCCGGCGAGCAGTACTTC. This chain connects TRBV18 to TRBJ2-7, with a possible D match to TRBD2 (6 bases). Germline lookup yields CDR1 KGHSH and CDR2 LQKENI. Trimming took 4 bases from V and 6 from J, leaving 22 bases between them. CDR3 length equals 16 residues. The full variable domain, its missing parts supplied by reference TRBV18 and TRBJ2-7, is NAGVMQNPRHLVRRRGQEARLRCSPMKGHSHVYWYRQLPEEGLKFMVYLQKENIIDESGMPKERFSAEFPKEGPSILRIQQVVRGDSAAYFCASSLIGTPESGEQYFGPGTRLTVT.

This clonotype was seen ten or more times. The chain joins TRBV28 to TRBJ2-1; 8 bases are shared with TRBD1. CDR3 length: 17 amino acids. Germline-derived CDR1 and CDR2 are MDHEN and SYDVKM. Trimming removed 5 bases from V and 4 bases from J; junction bases left unmatched: 13. CDR3 sequence (DNA): TGTGCCAGCAGTGTTAGGACAGGGCCCTACCTTTACAATGAGCAGTTCTTC. This codes for CASSVRTGPYLYNEQFF.

The sample holds many counts of this clonotype. The chain recombines TRBV18 with TRBJ2-7; D ambiguous. Trimming left V 2 bases short and J 0 bases short, with 8 bases between. CDR1 KGHSH and CDR2 LQKENI come from the germline V gene. The CDR3 is made up of 14 amino acids. The CDR3, as DNA: TGTGCCAGCTCACCAAGCTCGAGCTCCTACGAGCAGTACTTC. This translates into CASSPSSSSYEQYF.

This clonotype was seen more than once but under ten times. This chain connects TRBV3-1 to TRBJ1-1; D gene uncertain. Trimming took 4 bases from V and 1 from J, leaving 13 bases between them. Germline assignment: CDR1 LGHDT and CDR2 YNNKEL (reference sequence). The CDR3 loop spans 15 amino acids. CDR3 coding DNA: TGTGCCAGCAGCCGAATCTCGCGGCCGAACACTGAAGCTTTCTTT. Protein sequence: CASSRISRPNTEAFF.

The J gene is TRBJ2-7, the V gene TRBV19; D may correspond to TRBD1 or TRBD2 (5 bases each). Between the trimmed V and J ends, which lost 6 bases and 6 bases, there was a span of 24 bases. The CDR3 consists of 16 residues. The germline CDR1 and CDR2 sequences are LNHDA and SQIVND (reference sequence). This CDR3 reads CASSPMGRAKGSEQYF. The CDR3 coding sequence is TGTGCCAGTAGCCCCATGGGGCGGGCAAAAGGAAGCGAGCAGTACTTC.

The table lists this clonotype with many counts. V and J are TRBV7-2 and TRBJ1-5; D gene ambiguous. The CDR3 contains 15 residues. Germline V CDR1 and CDR2: SGHTA, FQGNSA. Trimming took 2 bases from V and 2 from J, leaving 10 bases between them. CDR3 region: CASSLTGSGNQPQHF. The CDR3 DNA reads TGTGCCAGCAGCTTAACGGGTTCTGGCAATCAGCCCCAGCATTTT.

This clonotype showed up many times. The chain recombines TRBV7-9 with TRBJ1-4, with 8 bases fitting TRBD1. CDR1 is SEHNR and CDR2 is FQNEAQ in the germline V gene (reference sequence). Germline trimming cut 2 bases from V and 8 bases from J; bases unmatched to any gene: 10. CDR3 size: 16 residues. The CDR3 loop is CASSLRSGTGQEKLFF. CDR3 sequence (DNA): TGTGCCAGCAGCTTACGATCCGGGACAGGTCAGGAAAAACTGTTTTTT.

This clonotype came up many times. This chain joins TRBV10-3 and TRBJ1-1, with D possibly TRBD1 on 6 matching bases. The CDR3 has 14 residues. CDR1 is ENHRY, CDR2 SYGVKD, per germline. Trimming removed 4 bases from V and 0 bases from J, with 9 bases in between. The CDR3 region has the DNA TGTGCCATCAGTGGCCGGGACATGAACACTGAAGCTTTCTTT. The encoded protein is CAISGRDMNTEAFF.

This clonotype was picked up a small number of times. The gene calls are TRBV29-1 and TRBJ2-1; D gene unclear. Trimming removed 4 bases at V and 4 bases at J, with 11 bases between. The CDR3 consists of 13 residues. In germline, CDR1 is SQVTM, CDR2 ANQGSEA. The CDR3 region is CSVGWTDYNEQFF. CDR3 DNA: TGCAGCGTTGGGTGGACGGATTACAATGAGCAGTTCTTC.

This clonotype was seen repeatedly, ten times or more. V is TRBV20-1 and J is TRBJ1-1; D is undetermined. The germline gives CDR1 DFQATT, CDR2 SNEGSKA (reference sequence). V lost 0 bases to trimming and J lost 1 base, with 3 bases between them. This CDR3 region has 12 residues. The CDR3 DNA is TGCAGTGCTAGAGATGCGAACACTGAAGCTTTCTTT. Amino acids: CSARDANTEAFF.

CDR3 loop: CAISMTGGYTEAFF. The CDR3 nucleotides read TGTGCCATCAGTATGACAGGGGGCTATACTGAAGCTTTCTTT. The chain is built from TRBV10-3 and TRBJ1-1, with TRBD1 matching over 10 bases. Germline V lookup: CDR1 ENHRY, CDR2 SYGVKD. There are 14 residues in the CDR3. Unmatched junction bases numbered 5, after V lost 5 bases and J lost 5 bases.

Note on this clonotype: This likely traces to a read error, being one base from a far larger clone. The rearrangement uses TRBV12-3 or TRBV12-4 and TRBJ2-7, with 9 bases that match TRBD2. The CDR3 covers 13 residues. V lost 1 base, J lost 7 bases, and 2 bases stayed unmatched. CDR3 in DNA: TGTGCCAGCAGTTTAGGGCGGGAGGGTGAGCAGTACTTC. Its translation: CASSLGREGEQYF.

V gene TRBV19 combines with J gene TRBJ2-7; the D gene could be TRBD1 or TRBD2 (5 bases each). This CDR3 contains 17 residues. Germline CDR1 and CDR2: LNHDA and SQIVND (reference sequence). Trimming cost V 7 bases and J 3 bases, with 25 bases left between them. This CDR3 reads CASMGWSSGPENYEQYF. The CDR3 DNA follows: TGTGCCAGTATGGGATGGAGCTCGGGGCCAGAGAACTACGAGCAGTACTTC.

This clonotype was counted many times. The chain combines TRBV3-1 with TRBJ2-5, with D maybe TRBD2 (5 bases). Germline CDR1 and CDR2: LGHDT and YNNKEL (reference sequence). The ends were cut back, 6 bases at V and 2 bases at J, with 19 bases in the middle. This CDR3 contains 16 residues. The chain's CDR3 is CASRLGWTSSQETQYF. The CDR3 DNA sequence: TGTGCCAGCAGGCTCGGGTGGACTTCGTCGCAAGAGACCCAGTACTTC.

Points on this clonotype: A clone one base away is much larger, so this may be a read error. The genes are TRBV2 and TRBJ1-4, with D hard to call. The CDR3 is 12 residues long. The V gene's germline CDR1 is SNHLY and CDR2 FYNNEI. The DNA of the CDR3 is TGTGCCAGCAAGGGAGGTGATGAAAGACTGTTTTTT. Its translation is CASKGGDERLFF.

This clonotype occurred many times. The rearrangement uses TRBV5-1 and TRBJ1-1; TRBD1 might be the D (6 bases). V was pared by 0 bases and J by 3 bases, with 15 bases between. Germline V CDR1 and CDR2: SGHRS, YFSETQ. CDR3 length: 16 amino acids. In DNA form, the CDR3 reads TGCGCCAGCAGCTTGGGGTCTAGGGGGACCGACACTGAAGCTTTCTTT. Its translation: CASSLGSRGTDTEAFF.